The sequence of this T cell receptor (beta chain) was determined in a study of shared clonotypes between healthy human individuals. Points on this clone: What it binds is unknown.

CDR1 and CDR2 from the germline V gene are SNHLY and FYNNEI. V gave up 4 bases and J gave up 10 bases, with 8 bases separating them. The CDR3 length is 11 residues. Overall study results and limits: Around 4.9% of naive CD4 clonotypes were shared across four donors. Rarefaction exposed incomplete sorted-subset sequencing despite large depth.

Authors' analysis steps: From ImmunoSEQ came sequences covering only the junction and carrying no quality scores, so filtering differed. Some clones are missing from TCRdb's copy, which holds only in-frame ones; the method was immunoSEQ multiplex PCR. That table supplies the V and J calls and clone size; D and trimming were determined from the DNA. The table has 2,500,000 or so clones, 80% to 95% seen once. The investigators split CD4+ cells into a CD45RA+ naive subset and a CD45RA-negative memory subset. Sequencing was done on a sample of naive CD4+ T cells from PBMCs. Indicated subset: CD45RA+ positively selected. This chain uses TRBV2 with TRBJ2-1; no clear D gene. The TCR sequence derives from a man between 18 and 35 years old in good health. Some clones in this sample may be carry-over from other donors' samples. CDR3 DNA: TGTGCCAGCAGTGGGGCTTCCGAGCAGTTCTTC. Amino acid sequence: CASSGASEQFF.